This T cell receptor beta chain was captured in a study of T cell responses to AZD1222 COVID-19 vaccine. In the case of this clone: Its antigen is undetermined.

Assay used: immunoSEQ multiplex PCR; TCRdb lists only in-frame clones, some missing. The sample lists tens of thousands of clones, about 90% occurring once. CDR3 length: 15 residues. Germline values: CDR1 MNHEY, CDR2 SVGAGI. Trimming pared 11 bases from V and 4 bases from J, leaving 23 bases between. Study-level findings and limits: Clonal diversity may have been underestimated in mostly white British donors.

This rearrangement joins TRBV6-5 to TRBJ1-1, with D possibly being TRBD1 (6 bases). Material: peripheral blood, obtained on day 0 of AZD1222 vaccination. The sequence was obtained from an adult in good health. The CDR3 sequence: CAATGPAGGGTEAFF. Here the CDR3 DNA reads TGTGCCGCTACAGGGCCCGCAGGCGGGGGCACTGAAGCTTTCTTT.